This T cell receptor beta chain was recovered during a study of blood T cell repertoires in COVID-19. Turning to the study itself: The samples span acute and convalescent COVID-19 from the United States, Italy and Spain. Sources were T cells, B-cell-depleted T cells, or PBMCs; the material itself was cDNA or gDNA.

This clone was seen just once. As processed by the authors: Reference gene primer amplification in the assay estimated nucleated cell counts. The assay was immunoSEQ multiplex PCR, and TCRdb's table has in-frame clones only and misses some. V, J and clone size are taken as reported in that table, and D and trimming were inferred from the DNA itself. The sample shows 250,000 to 300,000 clones, roughly 87% of them seen only once. Trimming removed 2 bases at V and 4 bases at J, with 12 bases between. CDR1 is SGHTA and CDR2 is FQGNSA in the germline V gene. The CDR3 has 14 amino acids. The material sequenced was peripheral blood. This TCR was recovered from a woman in her forties or fifties who had recovered from COVID-19. The V and J genes are TRBV7-2 and TRBJ2-7; D is possibly TRBD2 (7 bases). CDR3 bases: TGTGCCAGCAGCTTAAGCGGGACACCTTACGAGCAGTACTTC. Amino acid sequence: CASSLSGTPYEQYF.